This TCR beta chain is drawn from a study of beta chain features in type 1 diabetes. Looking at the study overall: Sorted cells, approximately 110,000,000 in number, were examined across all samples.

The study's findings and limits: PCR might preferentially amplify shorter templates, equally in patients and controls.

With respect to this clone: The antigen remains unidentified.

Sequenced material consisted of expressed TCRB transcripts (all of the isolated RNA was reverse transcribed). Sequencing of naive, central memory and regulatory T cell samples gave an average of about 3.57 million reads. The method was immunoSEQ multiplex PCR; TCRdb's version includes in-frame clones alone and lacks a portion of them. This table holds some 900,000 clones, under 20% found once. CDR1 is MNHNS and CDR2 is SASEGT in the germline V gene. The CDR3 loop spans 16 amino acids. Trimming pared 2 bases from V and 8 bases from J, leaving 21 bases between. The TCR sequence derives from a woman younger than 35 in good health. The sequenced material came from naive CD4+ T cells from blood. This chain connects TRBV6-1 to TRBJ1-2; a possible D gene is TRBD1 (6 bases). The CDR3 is CASSEIPHRVRAGYTF. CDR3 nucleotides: TGTGCCAGCAGTGAAATTCCCCACAGGGTACGTGCCGGCTACACCTTC.